The 16 T cell receptor beta chains given below trace back to one sample, sequenced in a study of blood T cell repertoires in COVID-19. Profiling relied on immunoSEQ multiplex PCR, and the TCRdb table lists in-frame clones only, not all of them. Among about 170,000 clones listed, 80% to 85% were seen once. The sequenced sample was peripheral blood. These TCRs come from a man between 65 and 80 years old with active or convalescent COVID-19.

The chain combines TRBV2 with TRBJ2-3; 10 bases line up with TRBD1. Germline V gene sequence: CDR1 SNHLY, CDR2 FYNNEI. J gave up 7 bases and V 6 bases, and 7 bases lay outside the gene matches. This CDR3 contains 14 residues. The DNA for the CDR3 is TGTGCCAGCAGAGCGGGACAGGGGAGGTATACGCAGTATTTT. It encodes CASRAGQGRYTQYF.

The chain joins TRBV11-2 to TRBJ1-1, with 8 positions matching TRBD1. The V segment lost 5 bases and the J segment 7 bases; nucleotides outside the gene matches: 21. The germline V gene encodes CDR1 SGHAT and CDR2 FQNNGV. The CDR3 length is 18 residues. The CDR3 DNA follows: TGTGCCAGCAGCCGCGTGTTTGGTCGCAGGGGGCGCAACGGTGAAGCTTTCTTT. It yields the protein CASSRVFGRRGRNGEAFF.

As for this clone: Germline and junction disagree at one end, which may indicate a read error. The chain combines TRBV7-2 with TRBJ1-3; 11 bases fit TRBD1. Germline V CDR1 and CDR2: SGHTA, FQGNSA. The CDR3 is 12 residues long. Here the CDR3 DNA reads TGTGCCAGCAGCCTGGACAGGGGGCGGTGGAATTTT. It encodes CASSLDRGRWNF.

This clone has just a few counts. The V gene is TRBV15, the J gene TRBJ1-1, with TRBD1 identical over 9 bases. CDR1 and CDR2 (germline): LNHNV, YYDKDF (reference sequence). This CDR3 spans 13 amino acids. The ends lost 3 bases at V and 7 bases at J; junction bases unmatched: 3. The CDR3 protein is CATSRGDRVEAFF. CDR3 DNA sequence: TGTGCCACCAGCAGGGGGGACAGGGTTGAAGCTTTCTTT.

The V gene is TRBV5-1, the J gene TRBJ2-7, with 8 positions matching TRBD2. This CDR3 has 14 residues. Germline CDR1 reads SGHRS; CDR2 reads YFSETQ. V lost 4 bases, J lost 4 bases, and 7 bases stayed unmatched. In nucleotides, the CDR3 is TGCGCCAGCAGCGTGGGGCTAGCGGGTTACGAGCAGTACTTC. It encodes CASSVGLAGYEQYF. Drawing the rest from reference TRBV5-1 and TRBJ2-7, the complete variable domain is KAGVTQTPRYLIKTRGQQVTLSCSPISGHRSVSWYQQTPGQGLQFLFEYFSETQRNKGNFPGRFSGRQFSNSRSEMNVSTLELGDSALYLCASSVGLAGYEQYFGPGTRLTVT.

The chain has TRBV19 and TRBJ1-5, with D maybe TRBD1 (5 bases). The length of the CDR3 is 14 residues. The V gene lost 3 bases and the J gene lost 6 bases, with 12 bases spanning the gap. The germline gives CDR1 LNHDA, CDR2 SQIVND (reference sequence). In DNA form, the CDR3 reads TGTGCCAGTAGTATGCAACAGGAAAGTCAGCCCCAGCATTTT. This translates into CASSMQQESQPQHF.

This clone has a single count. This chain connects TRBV5-1 to TRBJ2-7; 7 bases are shared with TRBD1. The CDR3 loop spans 16 amino acids. Germline V gives CDR1 SGHRS, CDR2 YFSETQ. V shed 4 bases and J 3 bases; nucleotides not matched to a gene: 13. CDR3 sequence reads: CASSRILRDSLYEQYF. The CDR3 region has the DNA TGCGCCAGCAGCCGGATACTACGGGACAGTCTCTACGAGCAGTACTTC.

The V and J genes are TRBV7-8 and TRBJ2-7; 10 bases align to TRBD1. Per germline, CDR1 SGHVS and CDR2 FQNEAQ. There are 14 residues in the CDR3. Trimming at V came to 6 bases and at J to 6 bases, leaving 8 bases not matched to a gene. The CDR3 region is CASRGQGRYVEQYF. In DNA, the CDR3 is TGTGCCAGCAGGGGACAGGGGCGTTACGTCGAGCAGTACTTC.

The chain links TRBV16 to TRBJ1-2; D gene ambiguous. CDR3 size: 14 residues. Germline CDR1 is KGHSY and CDR2 is FQNENV. Trimming left V 2 bases short and J 7 bases short, with 14 bases between. The CDR3, as DNA: TGTGCCAGCAGCCAAATCGGCAGGCAGAGTGGCTACACCTTC. It specifies CASSQIGRQSGYTF.

This clone was seen just once. The gene calls are TRBV5-1 and TRBJ2-5; a possible D gene is TRBD2 (7 bases). The CDR3 runs to 16 residues. Looked up from germline, CDR1 is SGHRS and CDR2 is YFSETQ. With 3 bases removed from V and 4 bases from J, the gap between germline ends came to 19 bases. The CDR3 loop is CASSSMWGGRGETQYF. For the CDR3, the DNA is TGCGCCAGCAGCTCAATGTGGGGGGGGCGCGGAGAGACCCAGTACTTC.

This clone was counted a single time. The chain combines TRBV29-1 with TRBJ2-3, with 7 bases matching TRBD2. J was trimmed by 4 bases and V by 3 bases; bases with no gene match: 4. In germline, CDR1 is SQVTM, CDR2 ANQGSEA. CDR3 length: 13 amino acids. In DNA form, the CDR3 reads TGCAGCGTTGAGACTAGCAGCCCAGATACGCAGTATTTT. Translated: CSVETSSPDTQYF.

The table lists this clone with a few counts. The chain carries TRBV2 and TRBJ2-3, with 7 bases fitting TRBD2. V shed 10 bases, J shed 0 bases, and the junction held 7 bases outside the gene matches. The CDR3 loop spans 14 amino acids. CDR1 SNHLY and CDR2 FYNNEI come from the germline V gene. The CDR3, as DNA: TGTGCCACGTTTAGCGGGCGTAGCACAGATACGCAGTATTTT. The encoded protein is CATFSGRSTDTQYF.

This clone was seen repeatedly, ten times or more. CDR3 protein: CASSYPLRGAANYGYTF. CDR3 in DNA: TGTGCCAGCAGTTACCCTCTCAGGGGAGCGGCTAACTATGGCTACACCTTC. The rearrangement joins TRBV6-2 or TRBV6-3 to TRBJ1-2, with D maybe TRBD1 (6 bases). Trimming removed 2 bases at V and 0 bases at J, with 16 bases between. Per germline, CDR1 MNHEY and CDR2 SVGEGT. The CDR3 is 17 amino acids.

CDR3 in DNA: TGTGCCAGCTCACGTAGGTCCCGGGACAGGGGGTCAGGCAATCAGCCCCAGCATTTT. This encodes CASSRRSRDRGSGNQPQHF. This chain links TRBV18 with TRBJ1-5; 11 bases line up with TRBD1. In germline, CDR1 is KGHSH, CDR2 LQKENI. J was trimmed by 2 bases and V by 4 bases; bases with no gene match: 13. The length of the CDR3 is 19 residues.

This clone was seen only once. The genes are TRBV2 and TRBJ2-5, with D tentatively TRBD2 (6 bases). The CDR3 totals 15 residues. The V and J ends lost 7 bases and 4 bases respectively, with 19 bases between them. Germline CDR1 and CDR2: SNHLY and FYNNEI. Here the CDR3 DNA reads TGTGCCAGCAATAGGGAGGATCGTTTAGGAGAGACCCAGTACTTC. Translation: CASNREDRLGETQYF. Looking up the rest from reference TRBV2 and TRBJ2-5 gives the full variable domain: EPEVTQTPSHQVTQMGQEVILRCVPISNHLYFYWYRQILGQKVEFLVSFYNNEISEKSEIFDDQFSVERPDGSNFTLKIRSTKLEDSAMYFCASNREDRLGETQYFGPGTRLLVL.

V and J are TRBV7-2 and TRBJ2-7, with 7 bases that match TRBD1. The CDR3 totals 15 residues. Per germline, CDR1 SGHTA and CDR2 FQGNSA. After removal of 5 bases from V and 2 bases from J, the junction contained 9 bases not matched to a gene. This CDR3 reads CASSQARDRTYEQYF. CDR3 in DNA: TGTGCCAGCAGCCAAGCCCGGGACAGAACCTACGAGCAGTACTTC.